The sequence of this TCR beta chain was determined in a study of OX40 agonist ivuxolimab in advanced cancers. Study-level results: Low normalized T-cell clonal expansion was additionally recorded for some nonresponders.

Libraries were prepared by immunoSEQ multiplex PCR; TCRdb keeps only in-frame clonotypes and omits some of them. The table lists tens of thousands of clones, around 90% of them singletons. Note on this clone: As yet, its antigen is unknown.

The TCR was taken from an adult with an advanced solid tumor such as melanoma, head and neck, liver or kidney cancer. The sequenced sample was CD4+ or CD8+ T cells sorted from blood, obtained in a trial of the OX40 agonist ivuxolimab.

CDR3 sequence reads: CASSSQIPGGEAFF. DNA for the CDR3: TGTGCCAGCAGTTCACAAATTCCAGGGGGTGAAGCTTTCTTT. The chain is built from TRBV27 and TRBJ1-1, with 7 bases aligning to TRBD1. The J segment lost 7 bases and the V segment lost 4 bases, leaving 9 bases of the junction unmatched. From germline, CDR1 is MNHEY and CDR2 SMNVEV (reference sequence). The CDR3 runs to 14 residues.